Shown below are 27 T cell receptor beta chains from a single sample sequenced in a study of blood T cell repertoires in COVID-19. Assay used: immunoSEQ multiplex PCR; TCRdb lists only in-frame clones, some missing. The table has roughly 330,000 clones, 80% to 90% seen once. Sequencing was done on a sample of PBMCs or T cells enriched from blood (not recorded which). The receptors stem from a man aged 25 to 40 who had recovered from COVID-19.

This chain uses TRBV27 with TRBJ2-3; perhaps TRBD1 as D (6 bases). The germline V and J ends were trimmed by 3 bases and 7 bases, with 11 bases remaining between them. There are 13 residues in the CDR3. Per the germline V gene, CDR1 is MNHEY and CDR2 is SMNVEV (reference sequence). CDR3 DNA sequence: TGTGCCAGCAGTTTGGAGGACAGCCATACGCAGTATTTT. Translation gives CASSLEDSHTQYF.

This chain uses TRBV4-1 with TRBJ1-5, with D possibly matching TRBD1 (6 bases). Germline CDR1 is MGHRA and CDR2 is YSYEKL. The CDR3 spans 15 residues. Trimming removed 4 bases from V and 5 bases from J, with 15 bases in between. CDR3 coding DNA: TGCGCCAGCAGCCCCCAGGGGATCTATGATCAGCCCCAGCATTTT. Protein: CASSPQGIYDQPQHF.

This sequence joins TRBV4-1 and TRBJ2-2, with D possibly being TRBD2 (6 bases). The CDR3 totals 17 residues. Trimming shortened V by 7 bases and J by 5 bases, and 23 bases separated the two germline ends. The germline V gene has CDR1 MGHRA and CDR2 YSYEKL. The DNA for the CDR3 is TGCGCCAGCACCAAAAAATCGCGGGATCTCTGGACCGGGGAGCTGTTTTTT. Protein product: CASTKKSRDLWTGELFF.

The V and J genes are TRBV9 and TRBJ2-1, with 11 positions matching TRBD2. The CDR3 is 14 residues long. Germline V gene sequence: CDR1 SGDLS, CDR2 YYNGEE. V lost 4 bases to trimming and J lost 10 bases; unmatched junction nucleotides: 7. The CDR3 region has the DNA TGTGCCAGCAGCAGTAGCGGGGGGGCCTGGGAGCAGTTCTTC. Protein sequence: CASSSSGGAWEQFF.

The chain combines TRBV5-1 with TRBJ2-7; 9 nucleotides line up with TRBD1. Unmatched junction bases numbered 3, after V lost 2 bases and J lost 0 bases. Per the germline V gene, CDR1 is SGHRS and CDR2 is YFSETQ. The CDR3 loop spans 15 amino acids. The CDR3 reads CASSFGQGSSYEQYF. DNA for the CDR3: TGCGCCAGCAGCTTTGGACAGGGGTCCTCCTACGAGCAGTACTTC.

The J gene is TRBJ2-5, the V gene TRBV19, with a possible D match to TRBD1 (6 bases). The CDR3 is 13 amino acids. Trimming removed 3 bases at V and 6 bases at J, with 11 bases between. Germline V gene data show CDR1 as LNHDA and CDR2 as SQIVND (reference sequence). The CDR3 DNA is TGTGCCAGTAGTATTTCAGGGGCTCAGACCCAGTACTTC. Its translation is CASSISGAQTQYF.

V is TRBV9 and J is TRBJ2-7; 9 bases are shared with TRBD1. Germline-derived CDR1 and CDR2 are SGDLS and YYNGEE. The CDR3 totals 15 residues. The junction had 1 base not matched to a gene; V was cut back by 0 bases and J by 0 bases. CDR3 sequence reads: CASSVGTGVSYEQYF. The CDR3 DNA is TGTGCCAGCAGCGTAGGGACAGGGGTCTCCTACGAGCAGTACTTC.

The chain carries TRBV10-3 and TRBJ1-6; possibly TRBD1 for D (5 bases). The germline gives CDR1 ENHRY, CDR2 SYGVKD. This CDR3 has 15 residues. Trimming removed 4 bases at V and 5 bases at J, with 12 bases between. The CDR3 here is CAISVGLNHNSPLHF. In DNA, the CDR3 is TGTGCCATCAGTGTGGGGCTGAACCATAATTCACCCCTCCACTTT.

CDR3 residues: CASLGEDRGANVLTF. The CDR3 DNA sequence: TGTGCCTCCCTTGGGGAGGATCGTGGGGCCAACGTCCTGACTTTC. The rearrangement joins TRBV19 to TRBJ2-6; D might be TRBD2 (6 bases). CDR3 length: 15 residues. Looked up from germline, CDR1 is LNHDA and CDR2 is SQIVND (reference sequence). The germline V and J ends were trimmed by 11 bases and 3 bases, with 17 bases remaining between them.

The V call is TRBV15, the J call TRBJ2-7; D is ambiguous. The V end was cut by 0 bases, the J end by 2 bases, with 5 bases between. The CDR3 is 13 amino acids. CDR1 and CDR2 (germline): LNHNV, YYDKDF (reference sequence). The CDR3 DNA reads as TGTGCCACCAGCAGAGAAGCTACCTACGAGCAGTACTTC. It encodes CATSREATYEQYF.

The chain has TRBV5-5 and TRBJ1-2, with D possibly being TRBD1 (6 bases). The CDR3 is made up of 13 amino acids. Germline CDR1 and CDR2: SGHKS and YYEKEE (reference sequence). The ends were cut back, 4 bases at V and 12 bases at J, with 19 bases in the middle. The CDR3 region is CASSRGHLNSHTF. The CDR3 nucleotides read TGTGCCAGCAGCAGGGGACATTTAAATTCCCACACCTTC.

The rearrangement joins TRBV7-8 to TRBJ2-2, with 12 bases that match TRBD2. This CDR3 has 15 residues. The germline CDR1 and CDR2 sequences are SGHVS and FQNEAQ. The V and J ends lost 5 bases and 7 bases, in that order; junction bases with no gene match: 5. The CDR3, as DNA: TGTGCCAGCAGCCCGAGACTAGCGGGGGACGGGGAGCTGTTTTTT. Its translation: CASSPRLAGDGELFF.

CDR3: CASTRTGQETQYF. The CDR3 DNA reads TGTGCCAGCACCAGGACAGGGCAAGAGACCCAGTACTTC. This chain links TRBV11-2 with TRBJ2-5, with 8 bases matching TRBD1. CDR3 length: 13 amino acids. Germline V gives CDR1 SGHAT, CDR2 FQNNGV. V lost 7 bases to trimming and J lost 2 bases; unmatched junction nucleotides: 3.

The gene calls are TRBV18 and TRBJ2-7; the D gene is possibly TRBD1 (6 bases). V lost 3 bases to trimming and J lost 3 bases, with 18 bases between them. The CDR3 sequence is 16 residues long. Germline V gene lookup returns CDR1 KGHSH and CDR2 LQKENI. The CDR3: CASSPKPPETGYEQYF. The CDR3 region has the DNA TGTGCCAGCTCACCGAAACCCCCAGAGACAGGCTACGAGCAGTACTTC.

The chain has TRBV27 and TRBJ2-3; 9 bases fit TRBD1. Germline V gives CDR1 MNHEY, CDR2 SMNVEV (reference sequence). V shed 6 bases, J shed 8 bases, and the junction held 9 bases outside the gene matches. The CDR3 has 14 residues. The CDR3 reads CASSITGGRGTQYF. CDR3 DNA sequence: TGTGCCAGCAGCATAACAGGGGGCCGAGGTACGCAGTATTTT.

This rearrangement joins TRBV4-1 to TRBJ1-2, with TRBD1 matching 7 bases. The J segment lost 8 bases and the V segment lost 0 bases, leaving 9 bases of the junction unmatched. The CDR3 sequence is 15 residues long. CDR1 MGHRA and CDR2 YSYEKL come from the germline V gene. The CDR3: CASSQDYRGAEGYTF. The CDR3 nucleotides are TGCGCCAGCAGCCAAGATTACAGGGGAGCGGAGGGCTACACCTTC.

A few counts support this clone. The chain links TRBV9 to TRBJ1-1, with D perhaps TRBD1 (5 bases). The CDR3 runs to 12 residues. Between the trimmed V and J ends, which lost 8 bases and 3 bases, there was a span of 11 bases. Germline lookup yields CDR1 SGDLS and CDR2 YYNGEE. The CDR3 is CASGREDTEAFF. The CDR3 bases are TGTGCCAGTGGCAGGGAGGACACTGAAGCTTTCTTT.

The genes are TRBV7-9 and TRBJ2-7, with TRBD2 matching 15 bases. The germline V gene encodes CDR1 SEHNR and CDR2 FQNEAQ (reference sequence). CDR3 length equals 18 residues. Trimming took 4 bases from V and 1 from J; bases not matched to a gene: 8. This chain's CDR3 is CASSSTGTSGGISYEQYF. DNA for the CDR3: TGTGCCAGCAGCTCGACCGGGACTAGCGGGGGGATATCCTACGAGCAGTACTTC. The full variable domain, rest sourced from reference TRBV7-9 and TRBJ2-7, is DTGVSQNPRHKITKRGQNVTFRCDPISEHNRLYWYRQTLGQGPEFLTYFQNEAQLEKSRLLSDRFSAERPKGSFSTLEIQRTEQGDSAMYLCASSSTGTSGGISYEQYFGPGTRLTVT.

The rearrangement joins TRBV5-1 to TRBJ1-2; 7 bases align to TRBD1. CDR1 is SGHRS, CDR2 YFSETQ, per germline. V lost 0 bases and J lost 4; bases outside the gene matches: 3. The CDR3 extends over 14 amino acids. Here the CDR3 reads CASSLETGPYGYTF. In DNA form, the CDR3 reads TGCGCCAGCAGCTTGGAGACAGGGCCCTATGGCTACACCTTC.

This clone has only one observation. This chain uses TRBV5-1 with TRBJ2-1; 7 bases map to TRBD1. V shed 2 bases and J 4 bases; nucleotides not matched to a gene: 6. CDR3 length equals 15 residues. Per germline, CDR1 SGHRS and CDR2 YFSETQ. CDR3 amino acids: CASSFGDRQYNEQFF. DNA of the CDR3: TGCGCCAGCAGCTTCGGGGACAGACAATACAATGAGCAGTTCTTC.

This clone was observed a handful of times. The V and J genes are TRBV10-3 and TRBJ2-5, with D perhaps matching TRBD2 (5 bases). CDR1 ENHRY and CDR2 SYGVKD come from the germline V gene. This CDR3 has 15 amino acids. Trimming shortened V by 4 bases and J by 3 bases, and 15 bases separated the two germline ends. The chain's CDR3 is CAISGENFGKETQYF. For the CDR3, the DNA is TGTGCCATCAGTGGGGAGAATTTCGGGAAAGAGACCCAGTACTTC.

The V gene is TRBV2, the J gene TRBJ2-4; D perhaps matches TRBD1 (6 bases). Deletions cut 3 bases from V and 4 bases from J, with 16 bases between. CDR3 length: 16 residues. Germline V gene sequence: CDR1 SNHLY, CDR2 FYNNEI. CDR3 bases: TGTGCCAGCAGTGATATAGGGGACATACCTAAAAACATTCAGTACTTC. It is translated as CASSDIGDIPKNIQYF.

V gene TRBV28 combines with J gene TRBJ2-1, with no clear D. V was cut by 3 bases and J by 5 bases, with 5 bases left in between. This CDR3 region has 12 residues. Germline-derived CDR1 and CDR2 are MDHEN and SYDVKM. For the CDR3, the DNA is TGTGCCAGCAGTTTTCTACACAATGAGCAGTTCTTC. Amino acids: CASSFLHNEQFF.

This clone was detected a few times. J is TRBJ1-1 and V is TRBV9; no firm D call. Trimming took 4 bases from V and 1 from J, leaving 8 bases between them. This CDR3 is built from 13 residues. Per germline, CDR1 SGDLS and CDR2 YYNGEE. CDR3 region: CASSPVRNTEAFF. CDR3 nucleotides: TGTGCCAGCAGCCCGGTTAGGAACACTGAAGCTTTCTTT.

The chain uses TRBV19 and TRBJ1-5, with a tentative D call TRBD1 (6 bases). V shed 4 bases and J shed 2 bases, with 9 bases lying between them. This CDR3 contains 14 residues. CDR1 and CDR2 from the germline V gene are LNHDA and SQIVND (reference sequence). CDR3 sequence (DNA): TGTGCCAGTAGTAGGCGACAGGGCAATCAGCCCCAGCATTTT. Its translation is CASSRRQGNQPQHF.

The chain links TRBV10-3 to TRBJ2-2, with TRBD1 as a possible D gene (5 bases). V was clipped by 4 bases and J by 1 base, with 13 bases between them. The CDR3 has 16 residues. CDR1 and CDR2 (germline): ENHRY, SYGVKD. The CDR3 protein is CAISGTFDRNTGELFF. In DNA form, the CDR3 reads TGTGCCATCAGTGGGACCTTTGACAGGAACACCGGGGAGCTGTTTTTT.

The chain links TRBV6-5 to TRBJ1-1; 8 bases agree with TRBD1. Germline V lookup: CDR1 MNHEY, CDR2 SVGAGI. This CDR3 comprises 15 residues. J was trimmed by 1 base and V by 6 bases; bases with no gene match: 7. The CDR3 sequence: CASRGPGQGNTEAFF. Here the CDR3 DNA reads TGTGCCAGCAGGGGTCCTGGACAGGGGAACACTGAAGCTTTCTTT.